What follows is one T cell receptor beta chain and its context. Because it lacks the conserved phenylalanine or tryptophan at the end, this CDR3 is likely a read error. TCRdb's copy holds only in-frame clones and misses some; the assay was immunoSEQ multiplex PCR. Of about 120,000 clones listed, around 89% are singletons. The sample belongs to a study of control samples from healthy donors and cancer patients. The source is a man in his fifties or sixties in good health. Sequencing used blood.

Here the CDR3 DNA reads TGTGCCAGTAGTGACAGGGGCACAAGTGGCTACACCCTC. Translated, it gives CASSDRGTSGYTL. The chain joins TRBV19 to TRBJ1-2; 8 nucleotides match TRBD1. CDR3 length: 13 amino acids. Per the germline V gene, CDR1 is LNHDA and CDR2 is SQIVND (reference sequence). V shed 5 bases, J shed 7 bases, and the junction held 6 bases outside the gene matches.